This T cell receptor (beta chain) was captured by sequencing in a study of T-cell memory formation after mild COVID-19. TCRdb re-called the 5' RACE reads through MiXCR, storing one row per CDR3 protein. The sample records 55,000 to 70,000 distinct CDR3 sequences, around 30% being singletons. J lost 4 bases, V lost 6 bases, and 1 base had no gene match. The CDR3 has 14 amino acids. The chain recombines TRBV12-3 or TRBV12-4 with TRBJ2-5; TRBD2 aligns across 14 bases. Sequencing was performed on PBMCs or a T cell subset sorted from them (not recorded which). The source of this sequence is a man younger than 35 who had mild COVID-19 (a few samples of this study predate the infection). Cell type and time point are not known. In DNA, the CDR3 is TGTGCCAGCAGGACTAGCGGGGGGGGAGAGACCCAGTACTTC. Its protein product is CASRTSGGGETQYF.